The rows below give T cell receptor beta chains drawn from one sample of a study of CD8+ T cells in alopecia areata. Only in-frame clones appear in the TCRdb table, and some are missing; sequencing was by immunoSEQ multiplex PCR. The sample records about 140,000 clones, around 54% being singletons. Sequences were obtained from CD4+ T cells sorted from blood. Every receptor here comes from a human donor in good health. Both conserved end residues are trimmed from each CDR3.

V	J	CDR3
TRBV4-2	TRBJ2-5	ASSQEVSGISFAQY
TRBV9	TRBJ1-2	ASSALQGSHGYT
TRBV15	TRBJ1-4	ATSREDSGVEKLF
TRBV10-3	TRBJ2-7	AISSFGIEQY
TRBV29-1	TRBJ2-5	SVNRVGETQY
TRBV30	TRBJ2-3	AWNPLAGGTDTQY
TRBV28	TRBJ2-4	ASNPSVGVRY
TRBV27	TRBJ1-2	ASSLSGLYGYT
TRBV29-1	TRBJ1-2	STKLGDGYT
TRBV5-6	TRBJ2-2	ASSPGLHTGELF
TRBV28	TRBJ2-7	ASSPSGQGSYEQY
TRBV5-5	TRBJ2-5	ASSGPLAPIQETQY
TRBV5-1	TRBJ1-2	ASRPPGRDYGYT
TRBV30	TRBJ1-5	AWSAGAGQPQH
TRBV29-1	TRBJ1-1	SASKSRVWDSEAF
TRBV2	TRBJ2-5	ASRVMYQETQY
TRBV7-9	TRBJ2-7	ASSFAGEQY
TRBV18	TRBJ1-1	ASSPRDGGEAF
TRBV2	TRBJ2-6	ASIGGWNLSGANVLT
TRBV29-1	TRBJ1-2	SVPPGLDGYT
TRBV30	TRBJ1-1	AWSQSGNTEAF
TRBV7-9	TRBJ2-1	ASSPGGTPYNEQF
TRBV10-2	TRBJ2-5	ASRRAADPGTQY
TRBV29-1	TRBJ2-5	SVVSWETQY
TRBV30	TRBJ1-2	AWSVGNNNYGYT
TRBV28	TRBJ2-7	ASSLSASGSREQY
TRBV15	TRBJ2-1	ATSREGLTGSEQF
TRBV6-6	TRBJ1-2	ASREQSYGYT